A single sample is the source of the 15 T cell receptor beta chains below, sequenced in a study of blood T cell repertoires in COVID-19. Clones were read by immunoSEQ multiplex PCR, and TCRdb kept only the in-frame ones, dropping some. The table shows 140,000 or so clones, with approximately 85% occurring only once. Material for sequencing was PBMCs or T cells enriched from blood (not recorded which). The receptors derive from a woman between 45 and 65 years old with acute COVID-19.

The chain uses TRBV5-1 and TRBJ2-1; D remains unclear. The CDR3 sequence is 12 residues long. CDR1 SGHRS and CDR2 YFSETQ come from the germline V gene. Trimming left V 0 bases short and J 6 bases short, with 4 bases between. Here the CDR3 DNA reads TGCGCCAGCAGCTTGGAAGCCAATGAGCAGTTCTTC. Translation: CASSLEANEQFF.

V gene TRBV5-1 combines with J gene TRBJ2-6; 7 bases agree with TRBD1. The trim removed 4 bases at V and 2 bases at J, leaving 3 bases unmatched. The CDR3 runs 15 residues. Looked up from germline, CDR1 is SGHRS and CDR2 is YFSETQ. DNA of the CDR3: TGCGCCAGCAGCCGTGGACAGGCTGGGGCCAACGTCCTGACTTTC. Translation gives CASSRGQAGANVLTF. The variable domain in full, with the rest retrieved from reference TRBV5-1 and TRBJ2-6, is KAGVTQTPRYLIKTRGQQVTLSCSPISGHRSVSWYQQTPGQGLQFLFEYFSETQRNKGNFPGRFSGRQFSNSRSEMNVSTLELGDSALYLCASSRGQAGANVLTFGAGSRLTVL.

The V call is TRBV6-2 or TRBV6-3, the J call TRBJ2-3; D is ambiguous. The germline CDR1 and CDR2 sequences are MNHEY and SVGEGT. The V end was cut by 0 bases, the J end by 1 base, with 14 bases between. This CDR3 region has 17 residues. This CDR3 is CASSYSLFSPRTDTQYF. The CDR3 DNA reads as TGTGCCAGCAGTTACTCGTTGTTTTCTCCCCGCACAGATACGCAGTATTTT.

The CDR3 loop reads CATSDSRGEAYEQYF. CDR3 bases: TGTGCCACCAGTGATTCCCGGGGGGAGGCCTACGAGCAGTACTTC. This sequence joins TRBV24-1 and TRBJ2-7; 7 positions match TRBD2. The trim removed 2 bases at V and 2 bases at J, leaving 5 bases unmatched. CDR1 is KGHDR and CDR2 is SFDVKD in the germline V gene. CDR3 length: 15 residues.

The V gene is TRBV24-1, the J gene TRBJ2-3; D may be TRBD2 (5 bases). V lost 9 bases, J lost 1 base, and 10 bases lay in between. The CDR3 runs to 13 residues. Germline V gene sequence: CDR1 KGHDR, CDR2 SFDVKD. CDR3 region: CATGSGGTDTQYF. CDR3 DNA: TGTGCCACCGGGAGCGGTGGCACAGATACGCAGTATTTT.

The rearrangement joins TRBV9 to TRBJ2-1; 8 nucleotides match TRBD1. The CDR3 contains 14 residues. CDR1 is SGDLS and CDR2 is YYNGEE in the germline V gene. Unmatched junction bases numbered 2, after V lost 3 bases and J lost 3 bases. The CDR3 loop is CASSGTGNYNEQFF. The CDR3 nucleotides are TGTGCCAGCAGCGGGACAGGGAACTACAATGAGCAGTTCTTC.

The rearrangement joins TRBV5-4 to TRBJ2-3; D not resolved. This CDR3 has 14 residues. The germline gives CDR1 SGHNT, CDR2 YYREEE (reference sequence). Trimming pared 0 bases from V and 4 bases from J, leaving 9 bases between. CDR3 sequence: CASSLDLNSDTQYF. DNA of the CDR3: TGTGCCAGCAGCTTGGACTTGAATTCAGATACGCAGTATTTT.

The chain joins TRBV9 to TRBJ1-3; 8 nucleotides align to TRBD1. Germline lookup yields CDR1 SGDLS and CDR2 YYNGEE. This CDR3 has 15 amino acids. J lost 4 bases, V lost 1 base, and 4 bases had no gene match. CDR3 DNA sequence: TGTGCCAGCAGCGTATACGGGACAGGAGGAAACACCATATATTTT. It is translated as CASSVYGTGGNTIYF. The full variable domain, in which reference TRBV9 and TRBJ1-3 provide the parts outside the CDR3, is DSGVTQTPKHLITATGQRVTLRCSPRSGDLSVYWYQQSLDQGLQFLIQYYNGEERAKGNILERFSAQQFPDLHSELNLSSLELGDSALYFCASSVYGTGGNTIYFGEGSWLTVV.

This chain connects TRBV9 to TRBJ1-2; tentative D call: TRBD1 (5 bases). This CDR3 is 15 amino acids long. Germline V gene sequence: CDR1 SGDLS, CDR2 YYNGEE. Trimming removed 2 bases from V and 9 bases from J, with 20 bases in between. The CDR3 loop is CASSVQNRGTFSYTF. The CDR3 DNA sequence: TGTGCCAGCAGCGTTCAAAACCGGGGGACTTTTAGCTACACCTTC.

J is TRBJ2-1 and V is TRBV9; D perhaps matches TRBD2 (5 bases). The V end was cut by 0 bases, the J end by 10 bases, with 11 bases between. The length of the CDR3 is 13 residues. Looked up from germline, CDR1 is SGDLS and CDR2 is YYNGEE. The CDR3 nucleotides read TGTGCCAGCAGCGTAGGGGAGCGTAAAGAGCAGTTCTTC. This codes for CASSVGERKEQFF. Complete variable domain (other parts from reference TRBV9 and TRBJ2-1): DSGVTQTPKHLITATGQRVTLRCSPRSGDLSVYWYQQSLDQGLQFLIQYYNGEERAKGNILERFSAQQFPDLHSELNLSSLELGDSALYFCASSVGERKEQFFGPGTRLTVL.

The J gene is TRBJ1-2, the V gene TRBV11-2; maybe TRBD1 (5 bases). Trimming removed 3 bases at V and 1 base at J, with 6 bases between. This CDR3 is 13 amino acids long. CDR1 SGHAT and CDR2 FQNNGV come from the germline V gene. The CDR3 spells CASSFDSNYGYTF. In DNA form, the CDR3 reads TGTGCCAGCAGCTTCGACAGTAACTATGGCTACACCTTC.

V gene TRBV6-1 combines with J gene TRBJ2-2; 7 bases match TRBD1. The V and J ends lost 4 bases and 5 bases, in that order; junction bases with no gene match: 10. This CDR3 contains 16 residues. The V gene's germline CDR1 is MNHNS and CDR2 SASEGT. As DNA, the CDR3 is TGTGCCAGCAGTGCCAATACAGGGGTCTTTACCGGGGAGCTGTTTTTT. Translated: CASSANTGVFTGELFF.

The chain combines TRBV4-1 with TRBJ2-7, with D possibly TRBD1 on 5 matching bases. CDR3 length equals 15 residues. V was clipped by 0 bases and J by 4 bases, with 13 bases between them. Germline V lookup: CDR1 MGHRA, CDR2 YSYEKL. Here the CDR3 DNA reads TGCGCCAGCAGCCAAGATAAGGACATAGGTTACGAGCAGTACTTC. Its protein is CASSQDKDIGYEQYF.

Only a few counts were recorded for this clone. The chain combines TRBV6-5 with TRBJ2-2; 7 nucleotides line up with TRBD1. The CDR3 is made up of 15 amino acids. Germline V gene lookup returns CDR1 MNHEY and CDR2 SVGAGI. J lost 0 bases, V lost 6 bases, and 4 bases had no gene match. The CDR3 sequence: CASSTQGANTGELFF. The CDR3 coding sequence is TGTGCCAGCAGCACCCAGGGGGCGAACACCGGGGAGCTGTTTTTT.

The chain joins TRBV24-1 to TRBJ2-7; the D gene is possibly TRBD2 (5 bases). V dropped 2 bases and J dropped 6 bases, with 16 bases sitting between them. CDR1 KGHDR and CDR2 SFDVKD come from the germline V gene. The CDR3 spans 15 residues. The CDR3 reads CATSDSQSLEVEQYF. DNA of the CDR3: TGTGCCACCAGTGATTCCCAAAGTCTGGAGGTCGAGCAGTACTTC.